These T cell receptor beta chains were read from a single sample in a study of blood T cell repertoires in COVID-19. TCRdb's copy holds only in-frame clones and misses some; the assay was immunoSEQ multiplex PCR. The sample yields just over 65,000 clones, under 90% seen once. What was sequenced was peripheral blood. Source of these receptors: a man in his 60s with acute or convalescent COVID-19. Each CDR3 is given with its conserved first and last residue. A D gene is named only where the DNA matches it firmly. Clone sizes are given selectively: once, few, many, or a class where the clone is expanded.

D gene | clone size | J gene | V gene | CDR3 DNA | CDR3 protein
. | . | TRBJ1-1 | TRBV5-1 | TGCGCCAGCAGCTTGCGACAGAACACTGAAGCTTTCTTT | CASSLRQNTEAFF
TRBD1 | . | TRBJ2-2 | TRBV19 | TGTGCCAGTACCATCGGGACAGGGAAAGCCGGGGAGCTGTTTTTT | CASTIGTGKAGELFF
TRBD1 | . | TRBJ2-2 | TRBV9 | TGTGCCAGCCGGTTCGGGACAGGCTACACCGGGGAGCTGTTTTTT | CASRFGTGYTGELFF
. | . | TRBJ1-4 | TRBV2 | TGTGCCAGCAGTGAGAGAGCAACTAATGAAAAACTGTTTTTT | CASSERATNEKLFF
. | . | TRBJ1-1 | TRBV6-5 | TGTGCCAGCAGTTACTCAAGGGGCACTGAAGCTTTCTTT | CASSYSRGTEAFF
TRBD2 | . | TRBJ2-5 | TRBV5-4 | TGTGCCAGCAGCTTGGGACTAGCGGGGGCACAAGAGACCCAGTACTTC | CASSLGLAGAQETQYF
. | . | TRBJ1-1 | TRBV7-8 | TGTGCCAGCAGCTTAGTCGGCAGGGGGAACACTGAAGCTTTCTTT | CASSLVGRGNTEAFF
TRBD1 | . | TRBJ2-3 | TRBV3-1/TRBV3-2 | TGTGCCAGCAGCCACAGGGGGATGCGGGGCACAGATACGCAGTATTTT | CASSHRGMRGTDTQYF
. | . | TRBJ2-7 | TRBV13 | TGTGCCAGCAGCTATACAGGGATTGAGTGGGAGCAGTACTTC | CASSYTGIEWEQYF
TRBD2 | once | TRBJ2-3 | TRBV5-1 | TGCGCCAGCAGCCAAGAGCGGGGAAGCACAGATACGCAGTATTTT | CASSQERGSTDTQYF
. | once | TRBJ1-1 | TRBV25-1 | TGTGCCAGCGCCAAGACCGGACTGGCCACATCTGAAGCTTTCTTT | CASAKTGLATSEAFF
TRBD1 | few | TRBJ1-1 | TRBV5-1 | TGCGCCAGCAGCGGGGGACAGGGTTCCGAAGCTTTCTTT | CASSGGQGSEAFF
TRBD2 | . | TRBJ2-3 | TRBV30 | TGTGCCTGGAGCGACCAAGCGGGGGGTGTAGATACGCAGTATTTT | CAWSDQAGGVDTQYF
. | . | TRBJ1-6 | TRBV29-1 | TGCAGCGTTGGCGCAGGCCATAATTCACCCCTCCACTTT | CSVGAGHNSPLHF
. | . | TRBJ1-1 | TRBV7-3 | TGTGCCAGCAGCTTAATAAATTCTGTGAACACTGAAGCTTTCTTT | CASSLINSVNTEAFF
. | . | TRBJ1-1 | TRBV5-6 | TGTGCCAGCAGCCGCTATCAGGTGAACACTGAAGCTTTCTTT | CASSRYQVNTEAFF
. | . | TRBJ1-2 | TRBV7-2 | TGTGCCAGCAGCTTAGCGCCGGGTCCCTTCTATGGCTACACCTTC | CASSLAPGPFYGYTF
. | . | TRBJ2-3 | TRBV6-5 | TGTGCCAGCAGGGTGACAGCTAGCACAGATACGCAGTATTTT | CASRVTASTDTQYF